The clone carrying this TCR beta chain occurred a few times. As yet, its antigen is unknown. TCR beta CDR3 regions were amplified from RNA transcripts. When the TCR CDR3 underwent first-round RT-PCR, the HTBI primer set was used. TCRdb reanalysed the multiplex PCR reads using MiXCR and keeps one entry per CDR3 protein. The sample has under 800,000 distinct CDR3 sequences; around 13% are singletons. The data were taken from a study of T cells in Graves' hyperthyroidism and ophthalmopathy. Regarding the study as a whole: Among clonotypes expanded in thyroid above 0.001, most were also found in blood.

Aged 18 to 65, the patients had hyperthyroidism that was newly diagnosed and had lasted under 2 months. Exclusion followed for patients with uncontrolled infection, other autoimmune disease, pregnancy or lactation. Fresh 10 ml peripheral blood yielded PBMCs. This clonotype was obtained from a woman under 30 with Graves' hyperthyroidism. The material sequenced was blood.

In nucleotides, the CDR3 is TGTGCCAGCAAGGGACAATTCTACGAGCAGTACTTC. Protein sequence: CASKGQFYEQYF. The V call is TRBV6-1, the J call TRBJ2-7, with D possibly matching TRBD1 (6 bases). This CDR3 is 12 amino acids long. Trimming took off 7 bases at V and 3 bases at J, with 10 bases between the two ends. Germline loops: CDR1 MNHNS, CDR2 SASEGT.